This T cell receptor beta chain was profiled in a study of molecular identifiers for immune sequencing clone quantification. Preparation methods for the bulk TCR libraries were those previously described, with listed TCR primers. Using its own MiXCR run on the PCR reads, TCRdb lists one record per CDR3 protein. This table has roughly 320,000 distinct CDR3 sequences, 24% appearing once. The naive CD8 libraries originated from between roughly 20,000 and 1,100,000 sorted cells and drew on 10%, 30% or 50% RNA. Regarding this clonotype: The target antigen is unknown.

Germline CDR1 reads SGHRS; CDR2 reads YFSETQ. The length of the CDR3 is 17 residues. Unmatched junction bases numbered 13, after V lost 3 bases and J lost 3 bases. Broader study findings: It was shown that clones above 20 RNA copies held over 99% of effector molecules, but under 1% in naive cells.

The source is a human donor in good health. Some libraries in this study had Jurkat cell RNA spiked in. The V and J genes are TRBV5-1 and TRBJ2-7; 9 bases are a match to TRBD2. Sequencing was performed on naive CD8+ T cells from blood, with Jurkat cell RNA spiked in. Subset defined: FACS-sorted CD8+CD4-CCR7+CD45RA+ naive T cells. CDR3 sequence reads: CASSWGLPSGAIYEQYF. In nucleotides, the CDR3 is TGCGCCAGCAGCTGGGGGCTACCTAGCGGGGCGATCTACGAGCAGTACTTC.